The 5 T cell receptor beta chains in this list originate from one sample, sequenced in a study of cytomegalovirus exposure and HLA in healthy donors. The study ran its PCR with 60 Vbeta and 13 Jbeta primers. Clones were sequenced by immunoSEQ multiplex PCR, and TCRdb holds only the in-frame ones, with some missing. The sample lists about 140,000 clones, roughly 77% occurring once. The specimen sequenced was PBMCs. These receptors came from a young man in good health and CMV-seronegative.

The rearrangement uses TRBV18 and TRBJ2-1; 8 bases are a match to TRBD1. Germline trimming cut 3 bases from V and 10 bases from J; bases unmatched to any gene: 11. The CDR3 loop spans 15 amino acids. Looked up from germline, CDR1 is KGHSH and CDR2 is LQKENI. The CDR3 loop is CASSPSRQGAQEQFF. Here the CDR3 DNA reads TGTGCCAGCTCACCGTCGAGGCAGGGGGCACAGGAGCAGTTCTTC.

This chain links TRBV7-2 with TRBJ2-1; 16 positions agree with TRBD2. The V and J ends lost 6 bases and 0 bases, in that order; junction bases with no gene match: 8. Germline values: CDR1 SGHTA, CDR2 FQGNSA. The length of the CDR3 is 19 residues. CDR3 amino acids: CASRLGTSGRGSSYNEQFF. The CDR3 DNA reads as TGTGCCAGCAGACTGGGGACTAGCGGGAGGGGAAGCTCCTACAATGAGCAGTTCTTC.

The J gene is TRBJ2-7, the V gene TRBV28; 9 nucleotides align to TRBD1. CDR3 length equals 19 residues. The ends lost 3 bases at V and 5 bases at J; junction bases unmatched: 20. Per germline, CDR1 MDHEN and CDR2 SYDVKM. This CDR3 is CASSFSRGSTGGVGHEQYF. The CDR3 region has the DNA TGTGCCAGCAGTTTCAGTAGGGGTTCAACAGGGGGCGTTGGTCACGAGCAGTACTTC.

This clone was detected a few times. This chain links TRBV19 with TRBJ1-2; TRBD1 matches at 9 bases. Germline assignment: CDR1 LNHDA and CDR2 SQIVND (reference sequence). The CDR3 consists of 14 residues. The ends lost 5 bases at V and 1 base at J; junction bases unmatched: 2. CDR3 nucleotides: TGTGCCAGTAGTCCGGGACAGGGTAACTATGGCTACACCTTC. It encodes CASSPGQGNYGYTF.

The chain joins TRBV6-1 to TRBJ1-1; 9 bases line up with TRBD1. This CDR3 has 15 residues. With 1 base clipped from V and 5 bases from J, the junction kept 5 bases outside the gene matches. From germline, CDR1 is MNHNS and CDR2 SASEGT. The CDR3 protein is CASSEGTGGLTEAFF. The CDR3, as DNA: TGTGCCAGCAGTGAAGGCACAGGGGGCTTGACTGAAGCTTTCTTT.